One and the same sample provided the 28 T cell receptor beta chains below, sequenced in a study of OX40 agonist ivuxolimab in advanced cancers. Receptor libraries were prepared by the immunoSEQ multiplex PCR assay. TCRdb mirrors the immuneACCESS table, restricted to in-frame sequences. Some clones are absent from its copies; in checked studies, under half trace to an unresolved V gene, and the reason for the others is unknown. The sample table contains about 50,000 clones; only one count was recorded for about 80% of them. The ten largest clones represent 3% to 4% of the sample. The starting material was CD4+ or CD8+ T cells sorted from blood, obtained in a trial of the OX40 agonist ivuxolimab. The source of these receptors is an adult with an advanced solid tumor such as melanoma, head and neck, liver or kidney cancer.

This clone was seen just once. The chain uses TRBV7-6 and TRBJ2-5; TRBD1 matches at 7 bases. CDR3 length equals 16 residues. The trim removed 6 bases at V and 4 bases at J, leaving 14 bases unmatched. Germline V CDR1 and CDR2: SGHVS, FNYEAQ. The CDR3 DNA reads as TGTGCCAGCAGTCCCCGACAGGGTCGTGTGCGAGAGACCCAGTACTTC. It specifies CASSPRQGRVRETQYF.

The J gene is TRBJ2-7, the V gene TRBV11-3; perhaps TRBD2 as D (5 bases). The germline V gene encodes CDR1 SGHNT and CDR2 YENEEA. The CDR3 extends over 12 amino acids. V shed 6 bases and J shed 4 bases, with 10 bases lying between them. The CDR3 here is CASSSTGYEQYF. The CDR3 nucleotides are TGTGCCAGCAGTTCAACGGGATACGAGCAGTACTTC.

The chain uses TRBV11-2 and TRBJ2-7, with D perhaps given as TRBD1 or TRBD2 (5 bases each). Germline V lookup: CDR1 SGHAT, CDR2 FQNNGV. This CDR3 has 14 amino acids. V was shortened by 5 bases and J by 3 bases, with 14 bases between the two germline ends. The DNA of the CDR3 is TGTGCCAGCAGCCGCCGGGACCCCCTCTACGAGCAGTACTTC. Its protein is CASSRRDPLYEQYF.

This clone has a handful of counts. The CDR3 sequence: CASSLRAGQSTDTQYF. In DNA form, the CDR3 reads TGTGCCAGCAGTTTAAGGGCAGGTCAAAGCACAGATACGCAGTATTTT. The chain uses TRBV28 and TRBJ2-3; D ambiguous. This CDR3 is 16 amino acids long. V was cut by 2 bases and J by 0 bases, with 12 bases left in between. Germline CDR1 MDHEN, CDR2 SYDVKM. Looking up the rest from reference TRBV28 and TRBJ2-3 gives the full variable domain: DVKVTQSSRYLVKRTGEKVFLECVQDMDHENMFWYRQDPGLGLRLIYFSYDVKMKEKGDIPEGYSVSREKKERFSLILESASTNQTSMYLCASSLRAGQSTDTQYFGPGTRLTVL.

The J gene is TRBJ2-2, the V gene TRBV14, with a possible D match to TRBD2 (5 bases). V was pared by 4 bases and J by 2 bases, with 11 bases between. CDR1 and CDR2 from the germline V gene are SGHDN and FVKESK. This CDR3 has 15 amino acids. DNA of the CDR3: TGTGCCAGCAGCCGCGACTATACTAACACCGGGGAGCTGTTTTTT. It is translated as CASSRDYTNTGELFF.

This CDR3 reads CASSRGPFNEKLFF. Here the CDR3 DNA reads TGTGCCAGCAGTCGAGGACCGTTCAATGAAAAACTGTTTTTT. The gene calls are TRBV27 and TRBJ1-4; D call uncertain. The CDR3 sequence is 14 residues long. Trimming removed 5 bases from V and 5 bases from J, with 12 bases in between. CDR1 and CDR2 (germline): MNHEY, SMNVEV (reference sequence).

V usage is TRBV28 and J usage is TRBJ1-2, with a tentative D call TRBD1 (6 bases). The V gene's germline CDR1 is MDHEN and CDR2 SYDVKM. The CDR3 totals 13 residues. V was pared by 8 bases and J by 5 bases, with 15 bases between. DNA for the CDR3: TGTGCCAGCGGGACAACCACCGCTTATGGCTACACCTTC. Its translation: CASGTTTAYGYTF.

V gene TRBV7-3 combines with J gene TRBJ2-7; 7 bases are a match to TRBD2. This CDR3 has 14 residues. V shed 3 bases and J 5 bases; nucleotides not matched to a gene: 7. Germline CDR1 reads SGHTA; CDR2 reads FQGTGA. CDR3 DNA sequence: TGTGCCAGCAGCTTGATCGCGGGAGCCCACGAGCAGTACTTC. Its protein is CASSLIAGAHEQYF.

CDR3 protein: CASSFDQNTEAFF. The CDR3 DNA reads as TGTGCCAGCAGTTTTGATCAGAACACTGAAGCTTTCTTT. This sequence joins TRBV6-4 and TRBJ1-1; D not certain. Germline CDR1 is MRHNA and CDR2 is SNTAGT. This CDR3 contains 13 residues. The ends were cut back, 5 bases at V and 1 base at J, with 8 bases in the middle.

The CDR3 spells CASSVGQVITDTQYF. The DNA of the CDR3 is TGTGCCAGCAGCGTGGGACAGGTTATCACAGATACGCAGTATTTT. The chain couples TRBV9 to TRBJ2-3, with 8 nucleotides matching TRBD1. This CDR3 has 15 residues. Trimming removed 2 bases from V and 2 bases from J; junction bases left unmatched: 4. In germline, CDR1 is SGDLS, CDR2 YYNGEE.

The chain joins TRBV18 to TRBJ1-2; the D is unclear. The germline gives CDR1 KGHSH, CDR2 LQKENI. The CDR3 runs 15 residues. V gave up 6 bases and J gave up 2 bases, with 16 bases separating them. The CDR3 here is CASSPAQGRNYGYTF. The CDR3 bases are TGTGCCAGCTCCCCCGCGCAAGGACGAAACTATGGCTACACCTTC.

V and J are TRBV27 and TRBJ2-5, with TRBD2 identical over 7 bases. This CDR3 contains 14 residues. Germline assignment: CDR1 MNHEY and CDR2 SMNVEV (reference sequence). V shed 4 bases and J 3 bases; nucleotides not matched to a gene: 5. The CDR3 reads CASSSLAKEETQYF. The CDR3 DNA follows: TGTGCCAGCAGTTCACTAGCGAAGGAAGAGACCCAGTACTTC.

The CDR3 DNA is TGTGCCAGCAGAACCGGGACAGTTACGGGACCCCTCCACTTT. It is translated as CASRTGTVTGPLHF. The gene calls are TRBV7-9 and TRBJ1-6; 7 nucleotides line up with TRBD1. J was trimmed by 12 bases and V by 6 bases; bases with no gene match: 11. Germline CDR1 reads SEHNR; CDR2 reads FQNEAQ (reference sequence). The CDR3 length is 14 residues.

V is TRBV5-1 and J is TRBJ2-7, with D tentatively TRBD1 (5 bases). The germline gives CDR1 SGHRS, CDR2 YFSETQ. There are 14 residues in the CDR3. V shed 1 base and J shed 5 bases, with 13 bases lying between them. The CDR3 protein is CASSLQGRWDEQYF. CDR3 bases: TGCGCCAGCAGCTTGCAGGGCCGTTGGGACGAGCAGTACTTC. The full variable domain, its missing parts supplied by reference TRBV5-1 and TRBJ2-7, is KAGVTQTPRYLIKTRGQQVTLSCSPISGHRSVSWYQQTPGQGLQFLFEYFSETQRNKGNFPGRFSGRQFSNSRSEMNVSTLELGDSALYLCASSLQGRWDEQYFGPGTRLTVT.

The V gene is TRBV6-1, the J gene TRBJ1-3; D unclear. Trimming took off 2 bases at V and 3 bases at J, with 14 bases between the two ends. This CDR3 comprises 16 residues. The germline CDR1 and CDR2 sequences are MNHNS and SASEGT. The CDR3 spells CASSEHPEWGGNTIYF. For the CDR3, the DNA is TGTGCCAGCAGTGAACACCCTGAATGGGGTGGAAACACCATATATTTT.

V is TRBV6-5 and J is TRBJ1-1; the D is unclear. Trimming took off 6 bases at V and 5 bases at J, with 13 bases between the two ends. Germline V CDR1 and CDR2: MNHEY, SVGAGI. The CDR3 sequence is 13 residues long. CDR3 nucleotide sequence: TGTGCCAGCAGCCGGGTTCCGGGGACTGAAGCTTTCTTT. Translated: CASSRVPGTEAFF.

Concerning this clone: One end of the junction varies from germline; a read error may be responsible. The chain combines TRBV7-9 with TRBJ2-2; 8 bases are a match to TRBD2. The germline CDR1 and CDR2 sequences are SEHNR and FQNEAQ (reference sequence). The CDR3 contains 15 residues. The CDR3: CASSRAGANPGELFF. The DNA of the CDR3 is TGTGCCAGCAGCCGAGCGGGAGCGAACCCCGGGGAGCTGTTTTTT.

This sequence joins TRBV9 and TRBJ1-6; D not certain. Germline V gene lookup returns CDR1 SGDLS and CDR2 YYNGEE. With 0 bases removed from V and 10 bases from J, the gap between germline ends came to 8 bases. The CDR3 sequence is 13 residues long. The DNA of the CDR3 is TGTGCCAGCAGCGTAGGGGTAGAATCACCCCTCCACTTT. Amino acid sequence: CASSVGVESPLHF.

The chain joins TRBV27 to TRBJ1-2, with TRBD1 matching over 8 bases. V shed 6 bases and J 2 bases; nucleotides not matched to a gene: 8. Germline CDR1 and CDR2: MNHEY and SMNVEV (reference sequence). CDR3 length equals 15 residues. Here the CDR3 reads CASRLNSGGNYGYTF. In DNA form, the CDR3 reads TGTGCCAGCAGGCTAAACTCAGGGGGCAACTATGGCTACACCTTC.

This clone was detected a few times. The chain recombines TRBV5-1 with TRBJ1-1, with no clear D. Per the germline V gene, CDR1 is SGHRS and CDR2 is YFSETQ. V shed 0 bases and J shed 4 bases, with 7 bases lying between them. This CDR3 has 13 amino acids. The CDR3 spells CASSLAVGTEAFF. CDR3 DNA sequence: TGCGCCAGCAGCTTGGCGGTGGGCACTGAAGCTTTCTTT.

Concerning this clone itself: This CDR3 is also generated by other DNA sequences in the sample. The chain links TRBV9 to TRBJ2-7; TRBD1 matches at 9 bases. The CDR3 has 13 residues. From germline, CDR1 is SGDLS and CDR2 YYNGEE. Trimming at V came to 3 bases and at J to 4 bases, leaving 2 bases not matched to a gene. The CDR3 loop is CASSAQGAYEQYF. The CDR3 nucleotides are TGTGCCAGCAGCGCACAGGGGGCTTACGAGCAGTACTTC.

The genes are TRBV28 and TRBJ2-2; TRBD2 matches at 8 bases. CDR3 size: 18 residues. Germline V gives CDR1 MDHEN, CDR2 SYDVKM. V lost 2 bases to trimming and J lost 1 base; unmatched junction nucleotides: 9. The chain's CDR3 is CASSLRKDSGGNTGELFF. DNA for the CDR3: TGTGCCAGCAGTTTACGAAAAGACAGCGGGGGGAACACCGGGGAGCTGTTTTTT.

The chain links TRBV18 to TRBJ2-1; the match to TRBD2 covers 9 bases. CDR1 is KGHSH, CDR2 LQKENI, per germline. With 6 bases clipped from V and 6 bases from J, the junction kept 9 bases outside the gene matches. The CDR3 is 15 amino acids. As DNA, the CDR3 is TGTGCCAGCTCGTTTAGCGGGAGTCACGGCAATGAGCAGTTCTTC. Protein product: CASSFSGSHGNEQFF.

The chain uses TRBV2 and TRBJ2-7; possible D gene TRBD1, 5 bases. V was cut by 3 bases and J by 2 bases, with 8 bases left in between. The CDR3 consists of 13 residues. The germline gives CDR1 SNHLY, CDR2 FYNNEI. The CDR3 region has the DNA TGTGCCAGCAGTGATACGGACACCTACGAGCAGTACTTC. Translated, it gives CASSDTDTYEQYF.

Only one count was recorded for this clone. The chain employs TRBV7-4 and TRBJ1-1, with D tentatively TRBD1 (5 bases). V was shortened by 5 bases and J by 0 bases, with 16 bases between the two germline ends. This CDR3 has 16 amino acids. Germline V CDR1 and CDR2: SGHVT, SQSDAQ. CDR3 amino acids: CASSPRGASMNTEAFF. CDR3 nucleotide sequence: TGTGCCAGCAGCCCCCGCGGGGCTTCCATGAACACTGAAGCTTTCTTT.

This clone occurred a few times. This rearrangement joins TRBV7-2 to TRBJ1-1; D is ambiguous. With 5 bases removed from V and 5 bases from J, the gap between germline ends came to 12 bases. This CDR3 has 13 residues. Germline V CDR1 and CDR2: SGHTA, FQGNSA. CDR3 sequence: CASSTLTETEAFF. For the CDR3, the DNA is TGTGCCAGCAGCACCCTCACAGAAACTGAAGCTTTCTTT.

J is TRBJ1-1 and V is TRBV6-5; D ambiguous. Between the trimmed V and J ends, which lost 0 bases and 6 bases, there was a span of 8 bases. This CDR3 comprises 13 residues. The germline gives CDR1 MNHEY, CDR2 SVGAGI. In nucleotides, the CDR3 is TGTGCCAGCAGTTACTCGTCCTCTTCTGAAGCTTTCTTT. Translation gives CASSYSSSSEAFF.

This clone was counted once. The V call is TRBV7-8, the J call TRBJ2-4; the match to TRBD1 covers 11 bases. Trimming took 7 bases from V and 6 from J; bases not matched to a gene: 8. CDR1 SGHVS and CDR2 FQNEAQ come from the germline V gene. The CDR3 is 15 amino acids. CDR3 coding DNA: TGTGCCAGCACCCCGGACAGGGGGCCCGGAAACATTCAGTACTTC. This codes for CASTPDRGPGNIQYF.